The 17 T cell receptor beta chains below come from one sample, sequenced in a study of shared clonotypes between healthy human individuals. Measured with immunoSEQ multiplex PCR; TCRdb has only the in-frame clones, and not every one. The sample lists fewer than 1.8 million clones, about 98.5% occurring once. The sequencing sample was made of naive CD4+ T cells sorted from blood. Subset here: CD45RA+ positively selected. The receptors were sampled from a man between 25 and 39 years old in good health.

This clone was seen a few times. The same CDR3 arises from other DNA sequences in this sample as well. The chain uses TRBV28 and TRBJ2-1; no firm D call. V shed 2 bases and J shed 1 base, with 3 bases lying between them. The germline gives CDR1 MDHEN, CDR2 SYDVKM. CDR3 length: 13 amino acids. The CDR3: CASSLGSYNEQFF. The CDR3 DNA reads as TGTGCCAGCAGTTTAGGTTCCTACAATGAGCAGTTCTTC.

The V and J genes are TRBV10-1 and TRBJ2-3, with D hard to call. Trimming pared 2 bases from V and 6 bases from J, leaving 6 bases between. The germline V gene has CDR1 WNHNN and CDR2 SYGVQD (reference sequence). CDR3 length: 12 amino acids. The CDR3 sequence: CASSETLDTQYF. The DNA of the CDR3 is TGCGCCAGCAGTGAGACATTGGATACGCAGTATTTT.

The CDR3 loop is CASRGRRGSGAREQYF. CDR3 coding DNA: TGTGCCAGCCGCGGTAGGCGTGGTTCAGGGGCGAGGGAGCAGTACTTC. The rearrangement links TRBV9 to TRBJ2-7, with a tentative D call TRBD1 (6 bases). The germline V and J ends were trimmed by 7 bases and 7 bases, with 27 bases remaining between them. Germline loops: CDR1 SGDLS, CDR2 YYNGEE. The CDR3 sequence is 16 residues long.

J is TRBJ2-7 and V is TRBV7-9, with 8 bases that match TRBD1. CDR3 length: 19 amino acids. The germline CDR1 and CDR2 sequences are SEHNR and FQNEAQ (reference sequence). J gave up 12 bases and V 1 base, and 26 bases lay outside the gene matches. Here the CDR3 reads CASSLDNLGQGFIPGTRYF. Written as DNA, the CDR3 is TGTGCCAGCAGCTTAGATAACCTTGGACAGGGTTTTATCCCCGGGACCAGGTACTTC.

The V gene is TRBV12-5, the J gene TRBJ2-2; D not resolved. From germline, CDR1 is LGHNT and CDR2 FRNRAP. The CDR3 is 16 residues long. V was shortened by 0 bases and J by 3 bases, with 11 bases between the two germline ends. The CDR3 is CASGLVVGVDTGELFF. CDR3 bases: TGTGCTAGTGGTTTGGTCGTAGGAGTCGACACCGGGGAGCTGTTTTTT.

In the case of this clone: Other nucleotide sequences from this sample produce the same CDR3. The J gene is TRBJ2-1, the V gene TRBV7-3, with no clear D. The length of the CDR3 is 15 residues. CDR1 and CDR2 (germline): SGHTA, FQGTGA. V lost 1 base and J lost 0, with 7 bases in between. The CDR3 region is CASSLRGSSYNEQFF. CDR3 nucleotides: TGTGCCAGCAGCTTAAGAGGCAGCTCCTACAATGAGCAGTTCTTC. The full variable domain, in which reference TRBV7-3 and TRBJ2-1 provide the parts outside the CDR3, is GAGVSQTPSNKVTEKGKYVELRCDPISGHTALYWYRQSLGQGPEFLIYFQGTGAADDSGLPNDRFFAVRPEGSVSTLKIQRTERGDSAVYLCASSLRGSSYNEQFFGPGTRLTVL.

This clone is a singleton in its sample. V gene TRBV7-2 combines with J gene TRBJ2-1; 9 bases line up with TRBD2. The J segment lost 4 bases and the V segment lost 5 bases, leaving 6 bases of the junction unmatched. Germline lookup yields CDR1 SGHTA and CDR2 FQGNSA. The CDR3 is 15 amino acids. The CDR3 spells CASSPKREAYNEQFF. The CDR3 DNA reads TGTGCCAGCAGCCCCAAGCGGGAGGCTTACAATGAGCAGTTCTTC.

J is TRBJ2-7 and V is TRBV5-6, with 8 bases lining up with TRBD1. The CDR3 totals 15 residues. J gave up 1 base and V 1 base, and 4 bases lay outside the gene matches. Germline assignment: CDR1 SGHDT and CDR2 YYEEEE. The CDR3 nucleotides are TGTGCCAGCAGCTTGTTTACAGGGGGGTCCTACGAGCAGTACTTC. Its translation: CASSLFTGGSYEQYF.

V is TRBV18 and J is TRBJ1-2; D not certain. Germline-derived CDR1 and CDR2 are KGHSH and LQKENI. This CDR3 region has 12 residues. Trimming removed 5 bases at V and 6 bases at J, with 10 bases between. In DNA form, the CDR3 reads TGTGCCAGCTCATCGCGGACTGATGGCTACACCTTC. Amino acid sequence: CASSSRTDGYTF.

Of note for this clone: Other nucleotide sequences in the sample specify the same CDR3. This chain joins TRBV5-1 and TRBJ2-1, with 14 bases lining up with TRBD2. The CDR3 runs to 16 residues. CDR1 SGHRS and CDR2 YFSETQ come from the germline V gene. V was pared by 4 bases and J by 3 bases, with 3 bases of the junction left unmatched. CDR3 amino acids: CASSHGLAGGYNEQFF. The CDR3, as DNA: TGCGCCAGCAGCCATGGACTAGCGGGAGGCTACAATGAGCAGTTCTTC.

The CDR3 spells CASSIIEAGAHEQYF. CDR3 in DNA: TGTGCCAGTAGTATAATAGAAGCGGGAGCCCACGAGCAGTACTTC. The rearrangement uses TRBV19 and TRBJ2-7; 8 bases match TRBD2. This CDR3 is 15 amino acids long. Trimming at V came to 2 bases and at J to 5 bases, leaving 8 bases not matched to a gene. The V gene's germline CDR1 is LNHDA and CDR2 SQIVND (reference sequence). The full variable domain, in which reference TRBV19 and TRBJ2-7 provide the parts outside the CDR3, is DGGITQSPKYLFRKEGQNVTLSCEQNLNHDAMYWYRQDPGQGLRLIYYSQIVNDFQKGDIAEGYSVSREKKESFPLTVTSAQKNPTAFYLCASSIIEAGAHEQYFGPGTRLTVT.

The chain joins TRBV18 to TRBJ1-5, with 7 bases that match TRBD1. The J segment lost 5 bases and the V segment lost 8 bases, leaving 9 bases of the junction unmatched. Germline V CDR1 and CDR2: KGHSH, LQKENI. The CDR3 runs 14 residues. The CDR3 sequence: CASADRQTDQPQHF. DNA for the CDR3: TGTGCCAGCGCGGACAGGCAGACCGATCAGCCCCAGCATTTT.

V is TRBV15 and J is TRBJ1-5, with TRBD1 as a possible D gene (5 bases). The V and J ends lost 1 base and 14 bases respectively, with 24 bases between them. Germline V lookup: CDR1 LNHNV, CDR2 YYDKDF (reference sequence). This CDR3 spans 16 amino acids. The CDR3 coding sequence is TGTGCCACCAGCAGAGGGAGCCGGGACGCAAGTTCCCCAAAGCATTTT. Translating it yields CATSRGSRDASSPKHF.

This chain joins TRBV5-1 and TRBJ2-2; 9 nucleotides align to TRBD2. Germline loops: CDR1 SGHRS, CDR2 YFSETQ. The J segment lost 0 bases and the V segment lost 4 bases, leaving 4 bases of the junction unmatched. This CDR3 has 16 residues. CDR3 sequence reads: CASSPASGTNTGELFF. CDR3 nucleotides: TGCGCCAGCAGCCCTGCTAGCGGGACGAACACCGGGGAGCTGTTTTTT. The full variable domain, completed using reference TRBV5-1 and TRBJ2-2, is KAGVTQTPRYLIKTRGQQVTLSCSPISGHRSVSWYQQTPGQGLQFLFEYFSETQRNKGNFPGRFSGRQFSNSRSEMNVSTLELGDSALYLCASSPASGTNTGELFFGEGSRLTVL.

The chain is built from TRBV14 and TRBJ2-5, with D uncertain. This CDR3 contains 12 residues. The V end was cut by 3 bases, the J end by 5 bases, with 7 bases between. Looked up from germline, CDR1 is SGHDN and CDR2 is FVKESK. CDR3 nucleotide sequence: TGTGCCAGCAGCCACAACCGGGAGACCCAGTACTTC. Translated: CASSHNRETQYF.

This chain uses TRBV7-9 with TRBJ1-4; D may be TRBD1 (6 bases). Germline-derived CDR1 and CDR2 are SEHNR and FQNEAQ (reference sequence). The CDR3 spans 17 residues. V was trimmed by 5 bases and J by 7 bases, leaving 23 bases between them. In DNA, the CDR3 is TGTGCCAGCAGCGCAAGATCCGGGACATCGATAGGTGAAAAACTGTTTTTT. Translating it yields CASSARSGTSIGEKLFF.

CDR3 coding DNA: TGCAGCGTAAGACGGGCGTCCTACGAGCAGTACTTC. Protein: CSVRRASYEQYF. The V gene is TRBV29-1, the J gene TRBJ2-7, with no clear D. CDR1 SQVTM and CDR2 ANQGSEA come from the germline V gene. This CDR3 spans 12 amino acids. Trimming removed 6 bases at V and 1 base at J, with 10 bases between.